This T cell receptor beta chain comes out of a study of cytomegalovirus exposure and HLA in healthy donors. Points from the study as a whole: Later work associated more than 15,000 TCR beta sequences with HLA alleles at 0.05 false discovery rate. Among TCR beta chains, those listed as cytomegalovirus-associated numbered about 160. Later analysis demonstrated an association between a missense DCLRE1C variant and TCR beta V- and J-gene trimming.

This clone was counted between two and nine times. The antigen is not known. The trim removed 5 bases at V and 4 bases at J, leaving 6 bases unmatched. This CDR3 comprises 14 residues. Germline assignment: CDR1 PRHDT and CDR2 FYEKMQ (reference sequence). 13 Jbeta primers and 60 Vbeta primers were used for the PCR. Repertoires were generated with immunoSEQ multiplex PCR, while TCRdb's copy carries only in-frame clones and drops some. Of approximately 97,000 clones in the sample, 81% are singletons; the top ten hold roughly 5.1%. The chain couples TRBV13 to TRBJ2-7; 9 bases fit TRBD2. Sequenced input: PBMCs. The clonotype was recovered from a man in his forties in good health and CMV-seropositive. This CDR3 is CASSLFTSGYEQYF. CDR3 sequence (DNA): TGTGCCAGCAGCCTCTTTACTAGCGGGTACGAGCAGTACTTC.